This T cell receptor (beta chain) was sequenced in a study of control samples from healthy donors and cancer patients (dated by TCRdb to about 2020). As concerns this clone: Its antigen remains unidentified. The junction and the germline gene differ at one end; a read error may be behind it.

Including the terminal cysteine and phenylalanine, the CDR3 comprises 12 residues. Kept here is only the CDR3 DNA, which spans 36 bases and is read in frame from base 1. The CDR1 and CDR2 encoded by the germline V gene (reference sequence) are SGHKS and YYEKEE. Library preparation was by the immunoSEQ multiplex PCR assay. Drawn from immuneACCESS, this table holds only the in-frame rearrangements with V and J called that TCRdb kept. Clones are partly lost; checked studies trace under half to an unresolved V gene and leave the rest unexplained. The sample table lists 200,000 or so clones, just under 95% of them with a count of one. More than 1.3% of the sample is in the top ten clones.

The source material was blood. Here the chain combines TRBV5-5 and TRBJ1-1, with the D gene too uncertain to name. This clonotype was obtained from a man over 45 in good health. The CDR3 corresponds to CASSWGNSEAFF. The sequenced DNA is TGTGCCAGCAGCTGGGGTAACAGTGAAGCTTTCTTT.